This passage covers 20 T cell receptor beta chains from one sample sequenced in a study of cytomegalovirus exposure and HLA in healthy donors. Both 60 Vbeta primers and 13 Jbeta primers went into the PCR. TCRdb's table, derived via immunoSEQ multiplex PCR, lists solely in-frame clones and lacks some. The table records roughly 190,000 clones, 60% to 85% of them present only once. Material for sequencing was PBMCs. The origin of the receptors is a woman aged 18-35 years in good health and CMV-seronegative.

This clone occurred a few times. The V and J genes are TRBV27 and TRBJ1-1; the D gene is possibly TRBD1 (5 bases). Per germline, CDR1 MNHEY and CDR2 SMNVEV (reference sequence). The germline V and J ends were trimmed by 5 bases and 0 bases, with 13 bases remaining between them. This CDR3 region has 15 residues. DNA of the CDR3: TGTGCCAGCAGTCCCCTGGCAGGGATGAACACTGAAGCTTTCTTT. Its translation is CASSPLAGMNTEAFF.

The chain combines TRBV27 with TRBJ2-7; TRBD1 is a possible D gene (5 bases). V was cut by 7 bases and J by 0 bases, with 10 bases left in between. The CDR3 is made up of 13 amino acids. The germline CDR1 and CDR2 sequences are MNHEY and SMNVEV (reference sequence). The CDR3, as DNA: TGTGCCAGCACTGACAGTTACTCCTACGAGCAGTACTTC. It specifies CASTDSYSYEQYF.

This clone was counted between two and nine times. The genes are TRBV20-1 and TRBJ1-1; D is uncertain. Germline CDR1 reads DFQATT; CDR2 reads SNEGSKA (reference sequence). V lost 3 bases and J 3 bases, leaving 5 bases between the germline ends. The CDR3 runs to 11 residues. The CDR3, as DNA: TGCAGTGCTAGGGAGGACACTGAAGCTTTCTTT. It translates to CSAREDTEAFF.

This rearrangement joins TRBV10-3 to TRBJ2-7; D uncertain. V was shortened by 0 bases and J by 4 bases, with 7 bases between the two germline ends. The CDR3 runs 13 residues. Germline CDR1 is ENHRY and CDR2 is SYGVKD. This chain's CDR3 is CAISESTAYEQYF. CDR3 nucleotide sequence: TGTGCCATCAGTGAGTCGACTGCTTACGAGCAGTACTTC.

The chain combines TRBV6-1 with TRBJ2-5; the match to TRBD1 covers 10 bases. Germline-derived CDR1 and CDR2 are MNHNS and SASEGT. After removal of 7 bases from V and 5 bases from J, the junction contained 7 bases not matched to a gene. This CDR3 has 14 residues. The CDR3 region has the DNA TGTGCCAGCACCCCGGGACAGGGGTTTGAGACCCAGTACTTC. It is translated as CASTPGQGFETQYF.

The CDR3 bases are TGTGCCAGCTCCCCCAGGTCAGGGCAACACTATGGCTACACCTTC. Residues: CASSPRSGQHYGYTF. V usage is TRBV18 and J usage is TRBJ1-2, with D tentatively TRBD1 (5 bases). Germline V gives CDR1 KGHSH, CDR2 LQKENI. The CDR3 runs to 15 residues. V lost 6 bases and J lost 3, with 17 bases in between.

J is TRBJ2-7 and V is TRBV15, with TRBD1 as a possible D gene (6 bases). Germline V gene data show CDR1 as LNHNV and CDR2 as YYDKDF (reference sequence). This CDR3 has 16 residues. V dropped 3 bases and J dropped 0 bases, with 15 bases sitting between them. The CDR3 is CATSRPGTSSSYEQYF. The CDR3 DNA is TGTGCCACCAGCAGGCCCGGGACAAGTAGCTCCTACGAGCAGTACTTC.

The chain has TRBV28 and TRBJ2-1, with TRBD1 identical over 9 bases. J lost 15 bases, V lost 7 bases, and 10 bases had no gene match. CDR3 length: 12 amino acids. Germline V CDR1 and CDR2: MDHEN, SYDVKM. The CDR3 loop reads CASNLLTGGTFF. Written as DNA, the CDR3 is TGTGCCAGCAATCTCCTTACAGGGGGCACGTTCTTC.

The V and J genes are TRBV7-2 and TRBJ2-3, with D hard to call. The CDR3 runs 12 residues. CDR1 SGHTA and CDR2 FQGNSA come from the germline V gene. V lost 6 bases and J 2 bases, leaving 6 bases between the germline ends. CDR3 sequence (DNA): TGTGCCAGCAGTCAGAACACAGATACGCAGTATTTT. Translation gives CASSQNTDTQYF.

The chain links TRBV27 to TRBJ2-1, with TRBD2 identical over 8 bases. There are 18 residues in the CDR3. Germline V gene data show CDR1 as MNHEY and CDR2 as SMNVEV (reference sequence). The junction had 15 bases not matched to a gene; V was cut back by 2 bases and J by 6 bases. The CDR3 DNA is TGTGCCAGCAGTTTAGCGGGGGGCTTTAATATTAAGACCAATGAGCAGTTCTTC. Amino acid sequence: CASSLAGGFNIKTNEQFF.

The J gene is TRBJ2-5, the V gene TRBV11-2; 8 bases map to TRBD1. The V segment lost 6 bases and the J segment 5 bases; nucleotides outside the gene matches: 5. The CDR3 sequence is 13 residues long. Germline loops: CDR1 SGHAT, CDR2 FQNNGV. CDR3 sequence (DNA): TGTGCCAGCAGTGGACAGGGAGTCGAGACCCAGTACTTC. Protein: CASSGQGVETQYF.

The CDR3 DNA follows: TGTGCCAGCAGGGCATTGGAGGGGACAGTTGCCTACGAGCAGTACTTC. This sequence encodes CASRALEGTVAYEQYF. V gene TRBV5-6 combines with J gene TRBJ2-7, with a weak D call TRBD1 (7 bases). V lost 5 bases and J 2 bases, leaving 20 bases between the germline ends. CDR1 and CDR2 from the germline V gene are SGHDT and YYEEEE. The CDR3 extends over 16 amino acids.

J is TRBJ2-7 and V is TRBV29-1, with D perhaps matching TRBD2 (5 bases). The CDR3 consists of 14 residues. V dropped 3 bases and J dropped 3 bases, with 15 bases sitting between them. Germline V lookup: CDR1 SQVTM, CDR2 ANQGSEA. The CDR3 sequence: CSVEDGSGNYEQYF. In nucleotides, the CDR3 is TGCAGCGTTGAGGACGGCAGCGGTAACTACGAGCAGTACTTC.

This clone was detected only a few times. The rearrangement links TRBV7-9 to TRBJ2-7; 8 bases match TRBD2. The CDR3 is 14 amino acids. The germline CDR1 and CDR2 sequences are SEHNR and FQNEAQ (reference sequence). V dropped 6 bases and J dropped 2; count of bases not matched to a gene: 6. CDR3 nucleotides: TGTGCCAGCAGTTGGAGCGGGAGCGCCTACGAGCAGTACTTC. Protein sequence: CASSWSGSAYEQYF.

The V and J genes are TRBV7-2 and TRBJ2-7, with D tentatively TRBD2 (5 bases). This CDR3 has 14 amino acids. V lost 2 bases to trimming and J lost 2 bases, with 10 bases between them. The germline CDR1 and CDR2 sequences are SGHTA and FQGNSA. The CDR3 DNA reads as TGTGCCAGCAGCTTAAACGGAGGCCCCTACGAGCAGTACTTC. Translated, it gives CASSLNGGPYEQYF. The whole variable domain, remainder taken from reference TRBV7-2 and TRBJ2-7, is GAGVSQSPSNKVTEKGKDVELRCDPISGHTALYWYRQSLGQGLEFLIYFQGNSAPDKSGLPSDRFSAERTGGSVSTLTIQRTQQEDSAVYLCASSLNGGPYEQYFGPGTRLTVT.

This clone was counted a few times. The chain has TRBV30 and TRBJ1-1; D is undetermined. CDR1 is GTSNPN, CDR2 SVGIG, per germline (reference sequence). The CDR3 loop spans 13 amino acids. V lost 0 bases, J lost 1 base, and 6 bases lay in between. CDR3 sequence: CAWSVSKNTEAFF. CDR3 nucleotide sequence: TGTGCCTGGAGTGTCAGTAAGAACACTGAAGCTTTCTTT.

V usage is TRBV6-5 and J usage is TRBJ2-7; TRBD1 agrees at 7 bases. J lost 1 base, V lost 6 bases, and 0 bases had no gene match. This CDR3 has 12 amino acids. In germline, CDR1 is MNHEY, CDR2 SVGAGI. CDR3 coding DNA: TGTGCCAGCAGACAGGGGTCCTACGAGCAGTACTTC. Its protein is CASRQGSYEQYF.

This rearrangement joins TRBV5-4 to TRBJ2-7, with 10 nucleotides matching TRBD2. J was trimmed by 7 bases and V by 0 bases; bases with no gene match: 4. Germline V gene sequence: CDR1 SGHNT, CDR2 YYREEE (reference sequence). CDR3 length: 14 residues. The CDR3, as DNA: TGTGCCAGCAGCTTGGTTCTAGCGGGAGATGAGCAGTACTTC. Residues: CASSLVLAGDEQYF.

This chain links TRBV27 with TRBJ1-1; the D gene is possibly TRBD1 (5 bases). CDR3 length: 15 residues. Germline assignment: CDR1 MNHEY and CDR2 SMNVEV (reference sequence). The V end lost 2 bases, the J end lost 1 base, and 11 bases lay between the germline ends. CDR3 coding DNA: TGTGCCAGCAGTTTAATAGGGGTGGGGAACACTGAAGCTTTCTTT. It yields the protein CASSLIGVGNTEAFF.

The chain links TRBV4-3 to TRBJ2-5, with 8 positions matching TRBD1. The J call is in doubt because the DNA end fits TRBJ2-7 better. The CDR3 sequence is 17 residues long. Germline V gene sequence: CDR1 LGHNA, CDR2 YSLEER. CDR3: CASSQDTDGTGTYEQYF. CDR3 bases: TGCGCCAGCAGCCAAGATACGGACGGGACAGGTACCTACGAGCAGTACTTC.